These 9 T cell receptor beta chains share one sample of origin, sequenced in a study of human T cells and chemical hapten exposure. The sample's time point: pre-sensitization, week 0. Treatment denoted: therapeutic diphenylcyclopropenone sensitization with weekly scalp DPC. From the RACE reads, TCRdb called clonotypes with MiXCR, one entry per CDR3 protein. The sample holds roughly 100,000 distinct CDR3 sequences, 12% seen once. The material was whole blood, obtained in connection with sensitization to the hapten diphenylcyclopropenone (DPC). These receptors all stem from a woman aged 45-65 years with alopecia areata. Some clones in this sample may be carry-over from other donors' samples.

This clonotype was detected once. A much larger clone differs by one base, so this may be a read error. V usage is TRBV28 and J usage is TRBJ2-5; D perhaps matches TRBD2 (6 bases). Germline CDR1 MDHEN, CDR2 SYDVKM. This CDR3 spans 12 amino acids. CDR3 coding DNA: TGTGCCATCAGTGGGACTTGGGAGACCCAGTACTTC. Translated, it gives CAISGTWETQYF.

This clonotype was counted only a few times. V usage is TRBV6-6 and J usage is TRBJ1-4, with a tentative D call TRBD1 (5 bases). Trimming removed 0 bases from V and 8 bases from J, with 13 bases in between. The germline gives CDR1 MNHNY, CDR2 SVGAGI (reference sequence). There are 15 residues in the CDR3. CDR3 in DNA: TGTGCCAGCAGTTACTCCAGGGCATCGGGAGAAAAACTGTTTTTT. Translated, it gives CASSYSRASGEKLFF.

This clonotype showed up just a few times. J is TRBJ2-2 and V is TRBV2; TRBD1 is a possible D gene (5 bases). The CDR3 sequence is 16 residues long. Germline V CDR1 and CDR2: SNHLY, FYNNEI. V was clipped by 7 bases and J by 0 bases, with 15 bases between them. The CDR3 sequence: CASTLGAGSNTGELFF. The CDR3 bases are TGTGCCAGCACCCTAGGGGCAGGCTCGAACACCGGGGAGCTGTTTTTT.

This clonotype has just a few counts. The rearrangement uses TRBV7-2 and TRBJ1-1, with D perhaps matching TRBD1 (5 bases). Looked up from germline, CDR1 is SGHTA and CDR2 is FQGNSA. V gave up 5 bases and J gave up 1 base, with 11 bases separating them. The CDR3 has 14 amino acids. CDR3 loop: CASSTGPSNTEAFF. For the CDR3, the DNA is TGTGCCAGCAGCACGGGACCTTCGAACACTGAAGCTTTCTTT.

This clonotype was counted only a few times. V usage is TRBV7-9 and J usage is TRBJ1-3; 7 bases align to TRBD1. The CDR3 extends over 15 amino acids. The germline gives CDR1 SEHNR, CDR2 FQNEAQ (reference sequence). V dropped 5 bases and J dropped 6; count of bases not matched to a gene: 10. The CDR3 loop reads CASSVRQGNENTIYF. CDR3 in DNA: TGTGCCAGCAGCGTTCGACAGGGAAACGAAAACACCATATATTTT. The full variable domain, with the rest looked up from reference TRBV7-9 and TRBJ1-3, is DTGVSQNPRHKITKRGQNVTFRCDPISEHNRLYWYRQTLGQGPEFLTYFQNEAQLEKSRLLSDRFSAERPKGSFSTLEIQRTEQGDSAMYLCASSVRQGNENTIYFGEGSWLTVV.

The table lists this clonotype with many counts. V usage is TRBV2 and J usage is TRBJ2-2; maybe TRBD2 (5 bases). The ends were cut back, 3 bases at V and 1 base at J, with 12 bases in the middle. The germline CDR1 and CDR2 sequences are SNHLY and FYNNEI. The CDR3 has 16 residues. CDR3 in DNA: TGTGCCAGCAGTGAGGAGGCGGTAAGGAACACCGGGGAGCTGTTTTTT. Its protein is CASSEEAVRNTGELFF.

This clonotype was seen ten or more times. This chain links TRBV7-2 with TRBJ1-6; 8 nucleotides match TRBD1. This CDR3 spans 14 amino acids. Looked up from germline, CDR1 is SGHTA and CDR2 is FQGNSA. J lost 6 bases, V lost 8 bases, and 6 bases had no gene match. For the CDR3, the DNA is TGTGCCAGCGGGGGGACAGGCCTTAATTCACCCCTCCACTTT. Amino acid sequence: CASGGTGLNSPLHF.

This clonotype has more than one count but fewer than ten. The chain couples TRBV7-8 to TRBJ1-1; maybe TRBD1 (5 bases). Germline V CDR1 and CDR2: SGHVS, FQNEAQ. The CDR3 runs 14 residues. V was trimmed by 2 bases and J by 2 bases, leaving 9 bases between them. The CDR3 region is CASSLTGGNTEAFF. CDR3 nucleotide sequence: TGTGCCAGCAGCTTAACCGGGGGAAACACTGAAGCTTTCTTT.

The rearrangement uses TRBV3-1 and TRBJ2-3; no definite D call. V was cut by 3 bases and J by 2 bases, with 9 bases left in between. Germline CDR1 is LGHDT and CDR2 is YNNKEL (reference sequence). This CDR3 comprises 14 residues. The chain's CDR3 is CASSHRTSTDTQYF. Here the CDR3 DNA reads TGTGCCAGCAGCCACCGGACGTCCACAGATACGCAGTATTTT.